The present T cell receptor beta chain was sequenced within a study of persistence of HIV-infected CD4 T cells. The CDR3 runs to 15 residues. Trimming cost V 2 bases and J 2 bases, with 12 bases left between them. Germline V gene lookup returns CDR1 WSHSY and CDR2 SAAADI. Notes on this clone: Its target is unknown.

The immunoSEQ assay was version 4, run in survey mode. Profiled with immunoSEQ multiplex PCR; TCRdb holds only in-frame clones, not every one. The sample carries under 25,000 clones, approximately 60% recorded once. Study results and caveats: Degenerate expanded CDR3beta sequences were enriched among CMV- and Gag-responding cells. Compared with CD3/CD28-stimulated cells, CMV- and Gag-responding cells showed lower TCRbeta richness.

Overlapping HIV-1 Gag 15-mer peptides at 0.8 to 1 ug per peptide per mL were used. CD4+ T cells upregulating both CD40 ligand and CD69 were sorted as responding cells. For at least 4 years, plasma HIV-1 RNA was undetectable (<50 copies/mL). CD8+ T cells were removed from PBMCs prior to stimulation. The chain carries TRBV10-2 and TRBJ1-2, with unresolved D. This clonotype was obtained from an adult woman with HIV who was CMV-seropositive. The sample was CD4+ T cells sorted from PBMCs after roughly 18-hour stimulation, taken from a patient who received antiretroviral therapy. CDR3 nucleotide sequence: TGCGCCAGCAGTGAGCGGGCAGGAACAAACTATGGCTACACCTTC. It codes for CASSERAGTNYGYTF.